Listed below are T cell receptor beta chains from one sample, sequenced in a study of T cell responses to AZD1222 COVID-19 vaccine. Method: immunoSEQ multiplex PCR; TCRdb's copy keeps in-frame clones and lacks some. The sample records 200,000 to 250,000 clones, approximately 94% being singletons. Sequenced here: peripheral blood, sampled 28 days after the second dose of the MenACWY control vaccine. Receptors were obtained from an adult who received the MenACWY meningococcal vaccine as a control. CDR3s include the opening cysteine and the closing phenylalanine or tryptophan. Each record gives: CDR3 DNA, CDR3 protein, CDR3 length, J gene, V gene, clone size, D gene. The D gene is left open where the match is weak. A row's size may be missing; if present it is once, few, many or a size class.

CDR3 DNA: TGCAGCGCTGGACAGGGGGGAAGCGAGCAGTACTTC
CDR3 protein: CSAGQGGSEQYF
CDR3 length: 12
J gene: TRBJ2-7
V gene: TRBV29-1
clone size: .
D gene: TRBD1

CDR3 DNA: TGTGCCAGCAGCCAAAGGGTTCAGGACTATGGCTACACCTTC
CDR3 protein: CASSQRVQDYGYTF
CDR3 length: 14
J gene: TRBJ1-2
V gene: TRBV14
clone size: .
D gene: .

CDR3 DNA: TGTGCCAGCAGTGATAGGGACAGGTCCCTGAAAGAGCAGTACTTC
CDR3 protein: CASSDRDRSLKEQYF
CDR3 length: 15
J gene: TRBJ2-7
V gene: TRBV2
clone size: .
D gene: TRBD1

CDR3 DNA: TGTGCCAGCAGCTTAGATCGAAGCGGGGAGCTGTTTTTT
CDR3 protein: CASSLDRSGELFF
CDR3 length: 13
J gene: TRBJ2-2
V gene: TRBV11-2
clone size: .
D gene: .

CDR3 DNA: TGTGCCAGCAGCCTCCGGGTCGGACGGACTGAAGCTTTCTTT
CDR3 protein: CASSLRVGRTEAFF
CDR3 length: 14
J gene: TRBJ1-1
V gene: TRBV13
clone size: .
D gene: .

CDR3 DNA: TGTGCCAGTAGTATAGACCCACGGCAGGCTATGAACACTGAAGCTTTCTTT
CDR3 protein: CASSIDPRQAMNTEAFF
CDR3 length: 17
J gene: TRBJ1-1
V gene: TRBV19
clone size: .
D gene: .

CDR3 DNA: TGTGCCAGCAGCTTTTTCCGGACAGGGGATAATGAAAAACTGTTTTTT
CDR3 protein: CASSFFRTGDNEKLFF
CDR3 length: 16
J gene: TRBJ1-4
V gene: TRBV12-1
clone size: few
D gene: .

CDR3 DNA: TGTGCCAGCAGCTTTGTGGTGAATGAGCAGTTCTTC
CDR3 protein: CASSFVVNEQFF
CDR3 length: 12
J gene: TRBJ2-1
V gene: TRBV7-9
clone size: .
D gene: .

CDR3 DNA: TGTGCCAGCAGCCCCCGGACGGAAGAGACCCAGTACTTC
CDR3 protein: CASSPRTEETQYF
CDR3 length: 13
J gene: TRBJ2-5
V gene: TRBV11-1
clone size: .
D gene: .

CDR3 DNA: TGTGCCAGCAGCCACAGGGAAAGGAATTCACCCCTCCACTTT
CDR3 protein: CASSHRERNSPLHF
CDR3 length: 14
J gene: TRBJ1-6
V gene: TRBV6-5
clone size: .
D gene: .

CDR3 DNA: TGTGCCAGCAGCTTGGGGGGACAGGGGGGTAAGTCCTACGAGCAGTACTTC
CDR3 protein: CASSLGGQGGKSYEQYF
CDR3 length: 17
J gene: TRBJ2-7
V gene: TRBV5-4
clone size: .
D gene: TRBD1

CDR3 DNA: TGTGCCACCCGGGAGGCTAGGACAGGGGACTCAGATACGCAGTATTTT
CDR3 protein: CATREARTGDSDTQYF
CDR3 length: 16
J gene: TRBJ2-3
V gene: TRBV10-3
clone size: .
D gene: TRBD1

CDR3 DNA: TGTGCCAGCAGTTACGGCGCCGAACCTGGAAACACCATATATTTT
CDR3 protein: CASSYGAEPGNTIYF
CDR3 length: 15
J gene: TRBJ1-3
V gene: TRBV6-5
clone size: .
D gene: .

CDR3 DNA: TGTGCCAGCAGCTTAACTGGAGGGGGCAATCAGCCCCAGCATTTT
CDR3 protein: CASSLTGGGNQPQHF
CDR3 length: 15
J gene: TRBJ1-5
V gene: TRBV7-2
clone size: .
D gene: .

CDR3 DNA: TGCAGCGTTGAGGGGGCTAGCGGGGCTGACGAGCAGTACTTC
CDR3 protein: CSVEGASGADEQYF
CDR3 length: 14
J gene: TRBJ2-7
V gene: TRBV29-1
clone size: .
D gene: TRBD2

CDR3 DNA: TGTGCCAGCAGTCGGGCGGGAGGTGACGGGGAGCTGTTTTTT
CDR3 protein: CASSRAGGDGELFF
CDR3 length: 14
J gene: TRBJ2-2
V gene: TRBV28
clone size: .
D gene: TRBD2

CDR3 DNA: TGTGCCAGCAGCCCCGGGACTAGCGGGGGGCGCTACGAGCAGTACTTC
CDR3 protein: CASSPGTSGGRYEQYF
CDR3 length: 16
J gene: TRBJ2-7
V gene: TRBV5-5
clone size: .
D gene: TRBD2

CDR3 DNA: TGCGCCAGCAGCCCAGGGGCCAGTGTAGTCTACGAGCAGTACTTC
CDR3 protein: CASSPGASVVYEQYF
CDR3 length: 15
J gene: TRBJ2-7
V gene: TRBV4-1
clone size: .
D gene: .

CDR3 DNA: TGTGCCAGCAGCTCGGACACCCAAGAGACCCAGTACTTC
CDR3 protein: CASSSDTQETQYF
CDR3 length: 13
J gene: TRBJ2-5
V gene: TRBV7-9
clone size: .
D gene: .

CDR3 DNA: TGTGCCAGCAGCTTATCACAGGGTAGGGGCTACGAGCAGTACTTC
CDR3 protein: CASSLSQGRGYEQYF
CDR3 length: 15
J gene: TRBJ2-7
V gene: TRBV7-2
clone size: .
D gene: .

CDR3 DNA: TGTGCCAGCAGCTTGGGACAGGGGGAGAATGGCTACACCTTC
CDR3 protein: CASSLGQGENGYTF
CDR3 length: 14
J gene: TRBJ1-2
V gene: TRBV13
clone size: .
D gene: TRBD1

CDR3 DNA: TGTGCCAGTATCGGGGGAGGGAATCAGCCCCAGCATTTT
CDR3 protein: CASIGGGNQPQHF
CDR3 length: 13
J gene: TRBJ1-5
V gene: TRBV19
clone size: .
D gene: .

CDR3 DNA: TGTGCCAGTAGTATCCCCGCGACAGGCCATGGCTACACCTTC
CDR3 protein: CASSIPATGHGYTF
CDR3 length: 14
J gene: TRBJ1-2
V gene: TRBV19
clone size: .
D gene: .

CDR3 DNA: TGTGCCAGCAGCTTCGGGGCCTTTAATGAAAAACTGTTTTTT
CDR3 protein: CASSFGAFNEKLFF
CDR3 length: 14
J gene: TRBJ1-4
V gene: TRBV7-2
clone size: .
D gene: .

CDR3 DNA: TGTGCCAGCAGCCAAGAGGTAGCGGGGGCACTCACAGATACGCAGTATTTT
CDR3 protein: CASSQEVAGALTDTQYF
CDR3 length: 17
J gene: TRBJ2-3
V gene: TRBV3-1/TRBV3-2
clone size: .
D gene: TRBD2

CDR3 DNA: TGTGCCATCAGTGAGTCGTCAGGGACTAGGGCCCCCTACAATGAGCAGTTCTTC
CDR3 protein: CAISESSGTRAPYNEQFF
CDR3 length: 18
J gene: TRBJ2-1
V gene: TRBV10-3
clone size: .
D gene: TRBD2

CDR3 DNA: TGTGCCAGCAGCTCCGACGACAGGGGAGCTCAGCCCCAGCATTTT
CDR3 protein: CASSSDDRGAQPQHF
CDR3 length: 15
J gene: TRBJ1-5
V gene: TRBV7-6
clone size: once
D gene: TRBD1

CDR3 DNA: TGTGCCACCAGTGATTTGAAGGGCGAAAGCTCCTACAATGAGCAGTTCTTC
CDR3 protein: CATSDLKGESSYNEQFF
CDR3 length: 17
J gene: TRBJ2-1
V gene: TRBV24-1
clone size: .
D gene: .

CDR3 DNA: TGTGCCACCAGTGATCCCCCTAGCGGGGTGTACAATGAGCAGTTCTTC
CDR3 protein: CATSDPPSGVYNEQFF
CDR3 length: 16
J gene: TRBJ2-1
V gene: TRBV24-1
clone size: .
D gene: TRBD2

CDR3 DNA: TGTGCCAGCAGCACAAGCGGAGGGGCCTACAATGAGCAGTTCTTC
CDR3 protein: CASSTSGGAYNEQFF
CDR3 length: 15
J gene: TRBJ2-1
V gene: TRBV9
clone size: .
D gene: .